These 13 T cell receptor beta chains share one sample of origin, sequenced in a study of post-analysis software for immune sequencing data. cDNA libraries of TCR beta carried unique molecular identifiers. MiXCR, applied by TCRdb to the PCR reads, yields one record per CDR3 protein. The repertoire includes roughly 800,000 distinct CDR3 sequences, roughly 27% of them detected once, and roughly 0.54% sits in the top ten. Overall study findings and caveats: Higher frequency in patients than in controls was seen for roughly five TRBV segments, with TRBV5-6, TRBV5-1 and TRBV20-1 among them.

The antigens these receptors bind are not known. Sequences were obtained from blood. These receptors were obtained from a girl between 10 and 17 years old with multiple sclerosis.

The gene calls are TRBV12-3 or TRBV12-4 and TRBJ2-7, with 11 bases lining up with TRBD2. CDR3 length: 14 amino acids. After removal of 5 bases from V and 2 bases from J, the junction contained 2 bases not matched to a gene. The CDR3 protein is CASSMTSGAYEQYF. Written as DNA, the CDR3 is TGTGCCAGCAGTATGACTAGCGGGGCCTACGAGCAGTACTTC.

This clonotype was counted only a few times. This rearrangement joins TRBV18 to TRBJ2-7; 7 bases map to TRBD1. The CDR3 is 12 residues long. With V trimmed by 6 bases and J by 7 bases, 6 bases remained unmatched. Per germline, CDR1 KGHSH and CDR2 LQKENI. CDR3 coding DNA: TGTGCCAGCTCCACAGGGGTTAGGGAGCAGTACTTC. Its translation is CASSTGVREQYF. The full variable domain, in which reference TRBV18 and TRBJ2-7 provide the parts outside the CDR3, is NAGVMQNPRHLVRRRGQEARLRCSPMKGHSHVYWYRQLPEEGLKFMVYLQKENIIDESGMPKERFSAEFPKEGPSILRIQQVVRGDSAAYFCASSTGVREQYFGPGTRLTVT.

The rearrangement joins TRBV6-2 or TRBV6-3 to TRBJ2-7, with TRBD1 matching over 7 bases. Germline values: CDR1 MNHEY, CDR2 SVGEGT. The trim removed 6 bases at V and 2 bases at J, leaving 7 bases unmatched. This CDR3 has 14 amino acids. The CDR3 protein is CASSIDRATYEQYF. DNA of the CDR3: TGTGCCAGCAGCATCGACAGGGCAACCTACGAGCAGTACTTC.

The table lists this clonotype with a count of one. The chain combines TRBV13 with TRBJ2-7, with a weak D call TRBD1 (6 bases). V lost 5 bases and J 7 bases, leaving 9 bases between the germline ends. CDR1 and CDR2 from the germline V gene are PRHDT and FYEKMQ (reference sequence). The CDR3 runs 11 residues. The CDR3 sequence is CASSTQGEQYF. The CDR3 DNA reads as TGTGCCAGCAGCACTCAGGGGGAGCAGTACTTC.

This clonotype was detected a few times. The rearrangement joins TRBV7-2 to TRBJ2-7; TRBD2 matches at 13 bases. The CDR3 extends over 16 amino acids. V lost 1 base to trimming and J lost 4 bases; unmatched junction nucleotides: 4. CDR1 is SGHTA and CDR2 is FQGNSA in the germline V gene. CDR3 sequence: CASSLGTSGSGYEQYF. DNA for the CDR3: TGTGCCAGCAGCTTAGGGACTAGCGGGAGTGGGTACGAGCAGTACTTC. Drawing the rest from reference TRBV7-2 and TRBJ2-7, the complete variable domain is GAGVSQSPSNKVTEKGKDVELRCDPISGHTALYWYRQSLGQGLEFLIYFQGNSAPDKSGLPSDRFSAERTGGSVSTLTIQRTQQEDSAVYLCASSLGTSGSGYEQYFGPGTRLTVT.

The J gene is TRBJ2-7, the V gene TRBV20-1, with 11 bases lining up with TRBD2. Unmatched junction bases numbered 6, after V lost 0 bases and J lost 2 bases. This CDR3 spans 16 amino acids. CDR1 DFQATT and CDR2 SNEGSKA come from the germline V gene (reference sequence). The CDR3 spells CSARDPPSGRTYEQYF. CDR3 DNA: TGCAGTGCTAGAGATCCGCCTAGCGGGAGGACCTACGAGCAGTACTTC.

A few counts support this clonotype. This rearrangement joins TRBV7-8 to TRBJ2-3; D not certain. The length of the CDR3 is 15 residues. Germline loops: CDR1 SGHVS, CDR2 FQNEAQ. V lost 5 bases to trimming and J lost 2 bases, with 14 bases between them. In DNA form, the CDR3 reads TGTGCCAGCAGCCCCCCGGAAGCCGACACAGATACGCAGTATTTT. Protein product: CASSPPEADTDTQYF.

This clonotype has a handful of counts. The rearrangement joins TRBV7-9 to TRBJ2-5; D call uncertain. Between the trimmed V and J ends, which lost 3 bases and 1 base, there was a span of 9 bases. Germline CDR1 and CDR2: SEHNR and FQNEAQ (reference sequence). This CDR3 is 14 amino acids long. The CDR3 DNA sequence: TGTGCCAGCAGCTTTCCCTGGACCCAAGAGACCCAGTACTTC. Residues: CASSFPWTQETQYF.

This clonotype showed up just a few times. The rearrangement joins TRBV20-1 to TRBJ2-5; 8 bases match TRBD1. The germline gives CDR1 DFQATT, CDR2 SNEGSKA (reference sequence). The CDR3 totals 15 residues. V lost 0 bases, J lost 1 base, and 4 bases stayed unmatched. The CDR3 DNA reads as TGCAGTGCTAGAGATGGGGGACAGGTCCAAGAGACCCAGTACTTC. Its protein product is CSARDGGQVQETQYF.

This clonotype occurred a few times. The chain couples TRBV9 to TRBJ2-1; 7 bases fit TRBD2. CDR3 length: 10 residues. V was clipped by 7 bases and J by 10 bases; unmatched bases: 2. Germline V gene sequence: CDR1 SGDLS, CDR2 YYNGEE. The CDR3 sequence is CASGGVEQFF. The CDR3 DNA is TGTGCCAGCGGGGGGGTCGAGCAGTTCTTC.

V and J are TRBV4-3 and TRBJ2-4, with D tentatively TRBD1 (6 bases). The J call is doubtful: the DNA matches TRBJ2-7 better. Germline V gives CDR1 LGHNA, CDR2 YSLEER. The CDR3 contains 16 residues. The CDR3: CASSQDAGGRVYEQYF. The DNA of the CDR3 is TGCGCCAGCAGCCAAGATGCTGGGGGCAGGGTCTACGAGCAGTACTTC.

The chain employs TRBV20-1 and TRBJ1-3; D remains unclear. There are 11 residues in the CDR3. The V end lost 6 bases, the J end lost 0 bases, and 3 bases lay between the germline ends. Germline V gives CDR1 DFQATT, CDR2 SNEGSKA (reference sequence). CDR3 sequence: CSARSGNTIYF. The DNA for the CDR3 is TGCAGTGCCCGCTCTGGAAACACCATATATTTT.

CDR3 residues: CASSRGTNYEQYF. In nucleotides, the CDR3 is TGCGCCAGCAGCCGGGGGACCAACTACGAGCAGTACTTC. J is TRBJ2-7 and V is TRBV5-1; a possible D gene is TRBD2 (6 bases). V lost 4 bases to trimming and J lost 3 bases, with 11 bases between them. This CDR3 has 13 amino acids. In germline, CDR1 is SGHRS, CDR2 YFSETQ. Complete variable domain (other parts from reference TRBV5-1 and TRBJ2-7): KAGVTQTPRYLIKTRGQQVTLSCSPISGHRSVSWYQQTPGQGLQFLFEYFSETQRNKGNFPGRFSGRQFSNSRSEMNVSTLELGDSALYLCASSRGTNYEQYFGPGTRLTVT.